The clone carrying this TCR beta chain rates as medium-sized. Its target is unknown. Coculture of mixed lymphocyte reaction cells was performed at 37°C for roughly six days. CDR1 is SGHTA and CDR2 is FQGNSA in the germline V gene. The CDR3 runs 15 residues. The germline V and J ends were trimmed by 2 bases and 3 bases, with 11 bases remaining between them. Libraries were prepared by immunoSEQ multiplex PCR; TCRdb keeps only in-frame clonotypes and omits some of them. Here the sample spans around 9,000 clones, around 40% being singletons. The sample comes from a study of siplizumab effects on memory and regulatory T cells. Whole-study results and caveats: Just a small share of alloreactive clones was traced back to unstimulated subsets.

Sequenced material: CFSE-low (dividing) CD4+ T cells sorted from an allogeneic mixed lymphocyte reaction. The chain combines TRBV7-2 with TRBJ1-3; TRBD1 is a possible D gene (5 bases). The TCR was taken from a human donor in good health; the cells came from an allogeneic mixed lymphocyte reaction. Written as DNA, the CDR3 is TGTGCCAGCAGCTTACAGGGAAGAATTGGAAACACCATATATTTT. Amino acid sequence: CASSLQGRIGNTIYF.